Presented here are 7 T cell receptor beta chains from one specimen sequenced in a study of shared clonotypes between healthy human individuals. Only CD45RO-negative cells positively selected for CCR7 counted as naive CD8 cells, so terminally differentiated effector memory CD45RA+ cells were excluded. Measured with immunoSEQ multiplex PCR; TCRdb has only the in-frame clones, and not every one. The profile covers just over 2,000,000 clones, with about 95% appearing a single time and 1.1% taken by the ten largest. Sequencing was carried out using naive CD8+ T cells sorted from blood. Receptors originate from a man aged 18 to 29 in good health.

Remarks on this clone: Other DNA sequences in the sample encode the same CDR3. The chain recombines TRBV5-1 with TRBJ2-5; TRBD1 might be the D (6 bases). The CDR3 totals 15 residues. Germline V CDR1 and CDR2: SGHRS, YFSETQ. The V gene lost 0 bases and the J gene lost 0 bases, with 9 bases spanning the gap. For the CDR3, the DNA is TGCGCCAGCAGCTTGGAAGGGGGACACCAAGAGACCCAGTACTTC. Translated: CASSLEGGHQETQYF.

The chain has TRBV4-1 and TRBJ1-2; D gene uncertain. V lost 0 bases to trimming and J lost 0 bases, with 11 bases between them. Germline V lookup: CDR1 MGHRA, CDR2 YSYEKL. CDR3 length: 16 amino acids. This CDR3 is CASSQDVRTANYGYTF. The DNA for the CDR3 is TGCGCCAGCAGCCAAGATGTAAGGACGGCTAACTATGGCTACACCTTC.

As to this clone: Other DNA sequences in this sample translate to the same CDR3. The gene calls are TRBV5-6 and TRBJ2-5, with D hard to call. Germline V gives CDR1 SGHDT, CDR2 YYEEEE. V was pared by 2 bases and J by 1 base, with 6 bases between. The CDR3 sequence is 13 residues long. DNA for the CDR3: TGTGCCAGCAGCTTCAGCAGCCAAGAGACCCAGTACTTC. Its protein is CASSFSSQETQYF.

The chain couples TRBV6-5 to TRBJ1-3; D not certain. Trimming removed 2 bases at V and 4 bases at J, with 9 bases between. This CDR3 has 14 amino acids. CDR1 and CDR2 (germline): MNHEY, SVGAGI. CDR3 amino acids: CASSYTSTGNTIYF. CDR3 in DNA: TGTGCCAGCAGTTACACCTCGACCGGAAACACCATATATTTT.

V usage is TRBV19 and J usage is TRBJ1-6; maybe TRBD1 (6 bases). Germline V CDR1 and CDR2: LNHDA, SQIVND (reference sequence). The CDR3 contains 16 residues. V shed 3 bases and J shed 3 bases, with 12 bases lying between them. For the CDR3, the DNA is TGTGCCAGTAGTATGAGCGCAGGGGACTATAATTCACCCCTCCACTTT. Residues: CASSMSAGDYNSPLHF.

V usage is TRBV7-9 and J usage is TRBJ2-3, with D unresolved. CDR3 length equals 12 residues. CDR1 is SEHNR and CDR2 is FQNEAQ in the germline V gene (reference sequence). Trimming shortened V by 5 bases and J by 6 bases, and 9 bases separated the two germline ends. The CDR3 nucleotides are TGTGCCAGCAGCGACATGCCTGATACGCAGTATTTT. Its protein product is CASSDMPDTQYF.

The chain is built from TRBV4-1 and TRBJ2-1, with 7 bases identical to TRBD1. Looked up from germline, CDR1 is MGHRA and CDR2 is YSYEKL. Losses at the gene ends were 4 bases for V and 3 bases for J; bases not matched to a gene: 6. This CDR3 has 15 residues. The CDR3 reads CASSLVWDSYNEQFF. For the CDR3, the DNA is TGCGCCAGCAGCCTCGTCTGGGACAGCTACAATGAGCAGTTCTTC.